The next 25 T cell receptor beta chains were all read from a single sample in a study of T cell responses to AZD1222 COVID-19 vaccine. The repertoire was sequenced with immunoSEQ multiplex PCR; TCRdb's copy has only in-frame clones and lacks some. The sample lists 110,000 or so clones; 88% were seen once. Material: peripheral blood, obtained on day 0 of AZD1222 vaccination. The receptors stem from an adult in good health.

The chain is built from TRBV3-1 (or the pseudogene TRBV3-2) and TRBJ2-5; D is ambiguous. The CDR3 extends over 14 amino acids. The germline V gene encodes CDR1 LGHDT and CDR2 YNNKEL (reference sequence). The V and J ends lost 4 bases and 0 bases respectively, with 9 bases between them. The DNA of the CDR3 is TGTGCCAGCAGCCGTGCGAAGTACCAAGAGACCCAGTACTTC. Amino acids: CASSRAKYQETQYF.

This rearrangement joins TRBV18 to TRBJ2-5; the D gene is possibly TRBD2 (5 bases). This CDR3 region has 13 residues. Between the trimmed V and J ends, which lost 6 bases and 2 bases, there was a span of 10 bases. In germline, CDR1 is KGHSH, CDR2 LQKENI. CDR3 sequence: CASSRRPQETQYF. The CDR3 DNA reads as TGTGCCAGCTCCAGGAGGCCGCAAGAGACCCAGTACTTC.

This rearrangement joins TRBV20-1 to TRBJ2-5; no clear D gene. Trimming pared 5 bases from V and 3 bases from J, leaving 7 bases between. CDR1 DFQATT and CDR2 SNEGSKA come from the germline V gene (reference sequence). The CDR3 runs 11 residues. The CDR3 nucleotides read TGCAGTGCTCGGGCCGAAGAGACCCAGTACTTC. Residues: CSARAEETQYF.

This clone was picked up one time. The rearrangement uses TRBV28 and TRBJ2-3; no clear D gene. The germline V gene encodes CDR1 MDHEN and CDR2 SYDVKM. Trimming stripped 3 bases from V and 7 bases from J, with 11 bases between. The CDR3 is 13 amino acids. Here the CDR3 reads CASSFSAEYTQYF. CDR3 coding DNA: TGTGCCAGCAGTTTCTCGGCGGAGTATACGCAGTATTTT.

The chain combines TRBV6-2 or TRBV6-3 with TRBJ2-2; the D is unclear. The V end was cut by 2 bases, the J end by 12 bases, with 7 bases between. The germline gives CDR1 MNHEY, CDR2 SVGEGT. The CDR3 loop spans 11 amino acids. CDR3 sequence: CASSYQSQLFF. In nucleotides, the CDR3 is TGTGCCAGCAGTTACCAATCGCAGCTGTTTTTT.

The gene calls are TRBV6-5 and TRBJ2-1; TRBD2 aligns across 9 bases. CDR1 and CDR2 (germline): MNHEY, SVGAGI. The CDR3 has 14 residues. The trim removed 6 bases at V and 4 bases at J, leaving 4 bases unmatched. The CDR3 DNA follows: TGTGCCAGCAGAGCGGGAGGAGGGTACAATGAGCAGTTCTTC. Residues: CASRAGGGYNEQFF.

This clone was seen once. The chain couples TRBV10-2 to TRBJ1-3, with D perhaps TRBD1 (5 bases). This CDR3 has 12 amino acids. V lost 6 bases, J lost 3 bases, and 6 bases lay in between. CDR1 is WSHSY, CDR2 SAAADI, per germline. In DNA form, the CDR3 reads TGCGCCAGCAGAGGGGATGGAAACACCATATATTTT. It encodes CASRGDGNTIYF.

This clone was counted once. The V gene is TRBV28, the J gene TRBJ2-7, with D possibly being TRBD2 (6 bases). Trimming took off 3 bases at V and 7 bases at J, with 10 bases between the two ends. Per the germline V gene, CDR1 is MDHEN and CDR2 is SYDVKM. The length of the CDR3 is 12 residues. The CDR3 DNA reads TGTGCCAGCAGTTTGTTGGCGGGGGAGCAGTACTTC. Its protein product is CASSLLAGEQYF.

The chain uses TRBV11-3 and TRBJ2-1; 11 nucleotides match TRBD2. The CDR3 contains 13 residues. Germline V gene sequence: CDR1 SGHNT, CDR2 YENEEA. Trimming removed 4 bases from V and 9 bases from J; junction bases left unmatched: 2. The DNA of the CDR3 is TGTGCCAGCAGCTCAACTAGCGGGAGTGAGCAGTTCTTC. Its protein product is CASSSTSGSEQFF. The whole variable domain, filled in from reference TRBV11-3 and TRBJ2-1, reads EAGVVQSPRYKIIEKKQPVAFWCNPISGHNTLYWYLQNLGQGPELLIRYENEEAVDDSQLPKDRFSAERLKGVDSTLKIQPAELGDSAVYLCASSSTSGSEQFFGPGTRLTVL.

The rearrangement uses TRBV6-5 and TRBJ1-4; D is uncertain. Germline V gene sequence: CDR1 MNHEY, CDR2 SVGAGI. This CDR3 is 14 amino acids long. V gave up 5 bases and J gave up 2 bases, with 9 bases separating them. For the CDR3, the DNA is TGTGCCAGCAGTACAACGGTGACTAATGAAAAACTGTTTTTT. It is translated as CASSTTVTNEKLFF.

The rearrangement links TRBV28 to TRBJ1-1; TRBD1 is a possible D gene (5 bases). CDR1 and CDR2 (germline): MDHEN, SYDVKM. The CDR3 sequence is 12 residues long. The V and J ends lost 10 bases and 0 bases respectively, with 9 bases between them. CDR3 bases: TGTGCCACCCAGACAGTGAACACTGAAGCTTTCTTT. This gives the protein CATQTVNTEAFF.

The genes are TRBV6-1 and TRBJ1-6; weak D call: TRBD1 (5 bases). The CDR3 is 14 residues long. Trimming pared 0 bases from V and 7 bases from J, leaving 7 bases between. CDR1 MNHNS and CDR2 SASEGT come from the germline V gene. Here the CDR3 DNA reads TGTGCCAGCAGTGAAGCGACAGTCAATTCACCCCTCCACTTT. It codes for CASSEATVNSPLHF.

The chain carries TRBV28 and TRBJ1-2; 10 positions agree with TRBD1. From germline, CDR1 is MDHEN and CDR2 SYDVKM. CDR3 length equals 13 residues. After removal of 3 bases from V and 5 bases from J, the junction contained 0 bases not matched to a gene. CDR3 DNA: TGTGCCAGCAGTTTGGACAGGGGGTATGGCTACACCTTC. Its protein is CASSLDRGYGYTF.

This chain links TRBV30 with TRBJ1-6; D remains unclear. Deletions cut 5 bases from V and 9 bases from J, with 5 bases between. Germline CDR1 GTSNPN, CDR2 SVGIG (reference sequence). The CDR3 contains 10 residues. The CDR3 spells CAWGFSPLHF. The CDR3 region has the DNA TGTGCCTGGGGTTTTTCACCCCTCCACTTT.

CDR3 sequence: CAWSVGSSPLHF. The CDR3 region has the DNA TGTGCCTGGAGTGTGGGGAGTTCACCCCTCCACTTT. V is TRBV30 and J is TRBJ1-6; no definite D call. The germline CDR1 and CDR2 sequences are GTSNPN and SVGIG (reference sequence). The CDR3 has 12 residues. Trimming stripped 0 bases from V and 9 bases from J, with 6 bases between.

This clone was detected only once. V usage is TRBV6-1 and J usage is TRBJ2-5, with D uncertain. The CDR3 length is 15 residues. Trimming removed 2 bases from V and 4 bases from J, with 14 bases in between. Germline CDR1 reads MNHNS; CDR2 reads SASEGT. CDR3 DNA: TGTGCCAGCAGTGAACAGACTCAAGGTAGAGAGACCCAGTACTTC. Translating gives CASSEQTQGRETQYF.

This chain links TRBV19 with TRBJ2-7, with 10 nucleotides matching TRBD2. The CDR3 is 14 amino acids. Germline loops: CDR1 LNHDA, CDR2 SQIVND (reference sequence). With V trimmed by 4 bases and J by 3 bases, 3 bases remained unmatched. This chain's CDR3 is CASSTPSGSYEQYF. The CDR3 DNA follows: TGTGCCAGTAGTACCCCTAGCGGGAGCTACGAGCAGTACTTC.

DNA of the CDR3: TGTGCCAGCAGTGATACAGGGGGTAGCAATCAGCCCCAGCATTTT. This translates into CASSDTGGSNQPQHF. The gene calls are TRBV6-1 and TRBJ1-5, with 8 bases lining up with TRBD1. The V gene's germline CDR1 is MNHNS and CDR2 SASEGT. CDR3 size: 15 residues. The V and J ends lost 3 bases and 0 bases, in that order; junction bases with no gene match: 1.

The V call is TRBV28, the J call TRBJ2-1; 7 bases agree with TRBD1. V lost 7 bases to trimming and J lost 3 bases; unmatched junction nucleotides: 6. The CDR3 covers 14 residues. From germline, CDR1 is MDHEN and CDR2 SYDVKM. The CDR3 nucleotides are TGTGCCAGCACCAAGACAGGGATCTACAATGAGCAGTTCTTC. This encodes CASTKTGIYNEQFF.

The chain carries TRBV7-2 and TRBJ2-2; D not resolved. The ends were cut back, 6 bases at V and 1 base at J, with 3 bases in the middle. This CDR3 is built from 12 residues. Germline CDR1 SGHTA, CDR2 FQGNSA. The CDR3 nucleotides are TGTGCCAGCAGACAGAACACCGGGGAGCTGTTTTTT. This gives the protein CASRQNTGELFF.

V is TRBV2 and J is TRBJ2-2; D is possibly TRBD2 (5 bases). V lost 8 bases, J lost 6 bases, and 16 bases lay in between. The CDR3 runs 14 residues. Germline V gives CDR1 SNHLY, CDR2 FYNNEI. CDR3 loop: CASGIMSAAGELFF. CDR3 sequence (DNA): TGTGCCAGCGGAATTATGTCAGCGGCCGGGGAGCTGTTTTTT.

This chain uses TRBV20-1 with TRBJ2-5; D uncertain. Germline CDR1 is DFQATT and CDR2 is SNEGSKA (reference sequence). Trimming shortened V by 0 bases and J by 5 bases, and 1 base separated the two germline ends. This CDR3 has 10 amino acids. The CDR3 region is CSARDETQYF. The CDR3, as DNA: TGCAGTGCTAGAGACGAGACCCAGTACTTC.

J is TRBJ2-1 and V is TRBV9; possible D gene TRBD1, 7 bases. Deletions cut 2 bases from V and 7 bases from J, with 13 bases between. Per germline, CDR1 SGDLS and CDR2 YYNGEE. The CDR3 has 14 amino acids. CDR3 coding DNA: TGTGCCAGCAGCGTGGCAGGGGGAGGAAATGAGCAGTTCTTC. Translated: CASSVAGGGNEQFF.

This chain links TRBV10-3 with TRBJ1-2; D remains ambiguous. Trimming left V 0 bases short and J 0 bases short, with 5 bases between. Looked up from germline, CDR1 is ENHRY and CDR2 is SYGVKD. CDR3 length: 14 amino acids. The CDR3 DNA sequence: TGTGCCATCAGTGAGTCGAGAACTAACTATGGCTACACCTTC. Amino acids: CAISESRTNYGYTF.

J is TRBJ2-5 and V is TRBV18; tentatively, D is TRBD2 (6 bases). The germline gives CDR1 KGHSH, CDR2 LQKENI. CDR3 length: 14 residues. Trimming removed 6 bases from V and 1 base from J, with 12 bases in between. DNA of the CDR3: TGTGCCAGCTCCCGCTCCGGGGGCCAAGAGACCCAGTACTTC. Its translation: CASSRSGGQETQYF.